The next 20 T cell receptor beta chains were all read from a single sample in a study of radiotherapy plus CTLA-4 blockade in lung cancer. Here immunoSEQ multiplex PCR was the method, and the copy in TCRdb shows in-frame clones only, minus some. Of about 72,000 clones in the sample, around 83% were seen once. The starting material was peripheral blood, obtained from a patient treated with radiotherapy plus ipilimumab. The receptors were gathered from a human donor with non-small cell lung cancer who had a partial response to radiotherapy plus ipilimumab.

V usage is TRBV27 and J usage is TRBJ2-5; unclear D gene. The germline V gene has CDR1 MNHEY and CDR2 SMNVEV (reference sequence). This CDR3 has 13 amino acids. V dropped 8 bases and J dropped 0 bases, with 10 bases sitting between them. Here the CDR3 reads CASAKRYQETQYF. The CDR3 coding sequence is TGTGCCAGCGCGAAACGGTACCAAGAGACCCAGTACTTC.

The chain links TRBV6-5 to TRBJ2-7; the match to TRBD2 covers 12 bases. The CDR3 covers 15 residues. J gave up 4 bases and V 8 bases, and 9 bases lay outside the gene matches. Germline V CDR1 and CDR2: MNHEY, SVGAGI. CDR3 in amino acids: CASGLAGPTTYEQYF. CDR3 bases: TGTGCCAGCGGACTAGCGGGACCTACTACTTACGAGCAGTACTTC.

The chain links TRBV9 to TRBJ2-7, with D tentatively TRBD1 (6 bases). The CDR3 is 15 residues long. V lost 4 bases to trimming and J lost 2 bases, with 16 bases between them. Germline values: CDR1 SGDLS, CDR2 YYNGEE. The CDR3 reads CASSRGAGAPYEQYF. The CDR3 nucleotides are TGTGCCAGCAGCAGGGGCGCAGGGGCCCCCTACGAGCAGTACTTC.

V is TRBV14 and J is TRBJ2-7; D may be TRBD2 (5 bases). Germline V gene lookup returns CDR1 SGHDN and CDR2 FVKESK. V was clipped by 8 bases and J by 6 bases, with 17 bases between them. This CDR3 spans 13 amino acids. The CDR3 loop reads CASGVSGVSEQYF. The CDR3 nucleotides read TGTGCCAGCGGGGTGTCCGGGGTAAGCGAGCAGTACTTC.

The rearrangement links TRBV4-1 to TRBJ2-3; the match to TRBD2 covers 12 bases. J gave up 1 base and V 2 bases, and 7 bases lay outside the gene matches. The CDR3 is made up of 18 amino acids. CDR1 is MGHRA, CDR2 YSYEKL, per germline. In DNA, the CDR3 is TGCGCCAGCAGCCAATTGACTAGCGGGAGTCCCCGCACAGATACGCAGTATTTT. It codes for CASSQLTSGSPRTDTQYF.

This chain links TRBV19 with TRBJ2-7, with TRBD1 matching 8 bases. The V segment lost 6 bases and the J segment 2 bases; nucleotides outside the gene matches: 9. Germline V CDR1 and CDR2: LNHDA, SQIVND (reference sequence). The length of the CDR3 is 15 residues. The CDR3 region is CASSPREDRAYEQYF. The DNA of the CDR3 is TGTGCCAGTAGCCCGAGGGAGGACAGGGCCTACGAGCAGTACTTC.

The CDR3 spells CASSYRGSTGELFF. CDR3 coding DNA: TGTGCCAGCAGCTACCGAGGTTCCACCGGGGAGCTGTTTTTT. The chain combines TRBV7-2 with TRBJ2-2; D uncertain. V was cut by 4 bases and J by 4 bases, with 10 bases left in between. Germline V lookup: CDR1 SGHTA, CDR2 FQGNSA. The length of the CDR3 is 14 residues.

The chain has TRBV19 and TRBJ2-7; D is possibly TRBD1 (5 bases). Germline V gives CDR1 LNHDA, CDR2 SQIVND (reference sequence). This CDR3 comprises 14 residues. Trimming took 3 bases from V and 0 from J, leaving 9 bases between them. CDR3 region: CASSIRAHSYEQYF. The CDR3 coding sequence is TGTGCCAGTAGTATCAGGGCCCACTCCTACGAGCAGTACTTC. Filled out from reference TRBV19 and TRBJ2-7, the complete variable domain reads DGGITQSPKYLFRKEGQNVTLSCEQNLNHDAMYWYRQDPGQGLRLIYYSQIVNDFQKGDIAEGYSVSREKKESFPLTVTSAQKNPTAFYLCASSIRAHSYEQYFGPGTRLTVT.

This rearrangement joins TRBV7-8 to TRBJ2-6; D is unclear. Trimming stripped 5 bases from V and 4 bases from J, with 6 bases between. Germline values: CDR1 SGHVS, CDR2 FQNEAQ. The CDR3 extends over 13 amino acids. The CDR3 coding sequence is TGTGCCAGCAGCGTGTCGGGGGCCAACGTCCTGACTTTC. It is translated as CASSVSGANVLTF.

The chain has TRBV7-3 and TRBJ1-1; 11 positions match TRBD1. Germline trimming cut 5 bases from V and 5 bases from J; bases unmatched to any gene: 7. This CDR3 region has 15 residues. In germline, CDR1 is SGHTA, CDR2 FQGTGA. CDR3 protein: CASSIMGQGGTEAFF. As DNA, the CDR3 is TGTGCCAGCAGCATCATGGGACAGGGGGGGACTGAAGCTTTCTTT.

The rearrangement uses TRBV25-1 and TRBJ2-5, with TRBD2 matching 7 bases. The CDR3 extends over 15 amino acids. The germline gives CDR1 MGHDK, CDR2 SYGVNS. V was pared by 1 base and J by 5 bases, with 7 bases of the junction left unmatched. The CDR3 reads CASSEWAGVGETQYF. In DNA, the CDR3 is TGTGCCAGCAGTGAATGGGCGGGAGTCGGGGAGACCCAGTACTTC.

A single count supports this clone. The chain employs TRBV5-8 and TRBJ2-7; weak D call: TRBD2 (7 bases). Germline loops: CDR1 SGHTS, CDR2 YDEGEE. The ends were cut back, 2 bases at V and 9 bases at J, with 12 bases in the middle. The CDR3 spans 12 residues. The CDR3 bases are TGTGCCAGCAGCTTCGGGGGGCTCGTGCAGTACTTC. It yields the protein CASSFGGLVQYF.

V and J are TRBV10-2 and TRBJ2-3; D may be TRBD2 (5 bases). Between the trimmed V and J ends, which lost 8 bases and 6 bases, there was a span of 12 bases. The CDR3 consists of 12 residues. The germline V gene encodes CDR1 WSHSY and CDR2 SAAADI. CDR3 loop: CASEGAVDTQYF. In DNA, the CDR3 is TGCGCCAGCGAGGGAGCGGTTGATACGCAGTATTTT.

The chain recombines TRBV11-3 with TRBJ2-3, with 11 bases identical to TRBD1. Trimming cost V 4 bases and J 6 bases; bases outside gene matches: 6. The CDR3 spans 15 residues. Germline loops: CDR1 SGHNT, CDR2 YENEEA. CDR3 DNA sequence: TGTGCCAGCAGCTCCGGACAGGGGGCAGTCGATACGCAGTATTTT. Protein sequence: CASSSGQGAVDTQYF.

V usage is TRBV5-5 and J usage is TRBJ1-2, with TRBD1 identical over 8 bases. Germline-derived CDR1 and CDR2 are SGHKS and YYEKEE (reference sequence). The CDR3 contains 13 residues. After removal of 3 bases from V and 8 bases from J, the junction contained 6 bases not matched to a gene. CDR3 bases: TGTGCCAGCAGCTCAGGACAGGGAAGCGGCTACACCTTC. Protein: CASSSGQGSGYTF.

V gene TRBV29-1 combines with J gene TRBJ2-1; D may be TRBD2 (5 bases). The V end lost 0 bases, the J end lost 9 bases, and 15 bases lay between the germline ends. From germline, CDR1 is SQVTM and CDR2 ANQGSEA. The CDR3 is 14 amino acids. The CDR3 reads CSVEEGSATFEQFF. The CDR3 bases are TGCAGCGTTGAAGAGGGTAGCGCGACGTTTGAGCAGTTCTTC.

This clone has only one observation. This chain connects TRBV5-1 to TRBJ2-7, with 10 bases fitting TRBD1. Trimming took 5 bases from V and 3 from J; bases not matched to a gene: 8. Germline CDR1 reads SGHRS; CDR2 reads YFSETQ. This CDR3 contains 15 residues. CDR3 DNA: TGCGCCAGCAGTTCTCCGGGACAGGGGTTCTACGAGCAGTACTTC. Residues: CASSSPGQGFYEQYF.

The V gene is TRBV7-8, the J gene TRBJ1-1; D is undetermined. Trimming took 5 bases from V and 6 from J, leaving 10 bases between them. CDR1 is SGHVS, CDR2 FQNEAQ, per germline. The CDR3 has 12 amino acids. Written as DNA, the CDR3 is TGTGCCAGCAGCCCGGGGAGACCTGAAGCTTTCTTT. Amino acid sequence: CASSPGRPEAFF.

V and J are TRBV7-9 and TRBJ2-3, with a tentative D call TRBD2 (6 bases). The CDR3 totals 17 residues. Trimming stripped 5 bases from V and 1 base from J, with 19 bases between. Germline values: CDR1 SEHNR, CDR2 FQNEAQ (reference sequence). CDR3 region: CASSPGDWEPGTDTQYF. In DNA form, the CDR3 reads TGTGCCAGCAGCCCCGGGGACTGGGAACCTGGCACAGATACGCAGTATTTT.

This clone was observed a few times. V gene TRBV5-4 combines with J gene TRBJ1-4; D is ambiguous. V lost 5 bases, J lost 2 bases, and 7 bases lay in between. This CDR3 is built from 13 residues. Germline V CDR1 and CDR2: SGHNT, YYREEE (reference sequence). The CDR3 protein is CASSAGTNEKLFF. CDR3 bases: TGTGCCAGCAGTGCCGGGACTAATGAAAAACTGTTTTTT.